This T cell receptor beta chain was obtained from a study of T cell responses to AZD1222 COVID-19 vaccine. About the research overall: Some second doses came at about 4 weeks and others at about 12 weeks; these were pooled.

Notes on the study in general: Unmutated regions of variants are reportedly targeted by nearly half of spike-specific TCRs. In a largely white British group with more females than males, clonal diversity was possibly underestimated. Repertoires in all cases were sampled only once the peak T cell response had passed.

Sequenced by immunoSEQ multiplex PCR; TCRdb stores in-frame clones only, minus some. Among 100,000 or so clones listed, roughly nine tenths were seen once. With 5 bases clipped from V and 2 bases from J, the junction kept 9 bases outside the gene matches. CDR3 length: 16 amino acids. The germline V gene has CDR1 LNHNV and CDR2 YYDKDF (reference sequence). A word on this clone: Its cognate antigen is unknown.

Sample: peripheral blood, taken on day 0 of AZD1222 vaccination. The rearrangement uses TRBV15 and TRBJ2-3; 8 bases match TRBD1. The receptor's source is an adult in good health. The CDR3 loop is CATSGRTGSITDTQYF. The DNA of the CDR3 is TGTGCCACCAGCGGTAGGACAGGGTCTATCACAGATACGCAGTATTTT. Variable domain in full (rest from reference TRBV15 and TRBJ2-3): DAMVIQNPRYQVTQFGKPVTLSCSQTLNHNVMYWYQQKSSQAPKLLFHYYDKDFNNEADTPDNFQSRRPNTSFCFLDIRSPGLGDTAMYLCATSGRTGSITDTQYFGPGTRLTVL.